Described below is a single T cell receptor beta chain sequence and its context. Its antigen is not known. Unique molecular identifiers tagged individual cDNA molecules. TCRdb recomputed calls from the 5' RACE reads with MiXCR, one row per CDR3 protein. The data show about 30,000 distinct CDR3 sequences, 3.9% seen once. This entry comes from a study of early T cells in non-severe SARS-CoV-2 infection. Study-wide context: Chains stayed unpaired after sequencing of bulk RNA from unsorted whole blood.

The study's findings and limits: Private and CD4 specificities were missed by VDJdb matching, which favored anti-spike CD8 responses.

This TCR derives from an adult who was a healthcare worker with PCR-confirmed SARS-CoV-2 infection or an uninfected control (not recorded which). The source material was whole blood.

CDR3 region: CASSLEGGWSTTNEKLFF. In DNA, the CDR3 is TGTGCCAGCAGCTTAGAGGGTGGATGGAGCACAACTAATGAAAAACTGTTTTTT. The chain has TRBV7-9 and TRBJ1-4; no clear D gene. Germline V gene sequence: CDR1 SEHNR, CDR2 FQNEAQ (reference sequence). This CDR3 is 18 amino acids long. Trimming removed 1 base from V and 0 bases from J, with 15 bases in between.